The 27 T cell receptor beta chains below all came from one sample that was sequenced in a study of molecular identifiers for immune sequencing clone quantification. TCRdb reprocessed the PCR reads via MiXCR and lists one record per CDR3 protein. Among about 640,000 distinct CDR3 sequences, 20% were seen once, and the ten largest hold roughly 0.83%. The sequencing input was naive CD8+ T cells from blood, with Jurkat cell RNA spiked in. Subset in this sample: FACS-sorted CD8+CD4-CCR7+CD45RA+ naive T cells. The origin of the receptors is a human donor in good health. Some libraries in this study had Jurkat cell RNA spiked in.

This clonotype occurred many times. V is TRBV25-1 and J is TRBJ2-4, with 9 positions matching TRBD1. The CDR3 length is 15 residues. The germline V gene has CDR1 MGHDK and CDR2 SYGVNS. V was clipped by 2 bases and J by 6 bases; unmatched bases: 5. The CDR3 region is CASSEDRGRGNIQYF. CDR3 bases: TGTGCCAGCAGTGAAGACAGGGGGAGGGGAAACATTCAGTACTTC.

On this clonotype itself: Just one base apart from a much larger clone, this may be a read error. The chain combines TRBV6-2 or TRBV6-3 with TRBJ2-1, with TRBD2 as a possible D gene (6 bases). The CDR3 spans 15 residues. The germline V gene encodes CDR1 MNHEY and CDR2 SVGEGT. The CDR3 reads CASTPPGLSNNEQLF. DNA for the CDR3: TGTGCCAGCACCCCGCCGGGACTCTCGAACAATGAGCAGCTCTTC.

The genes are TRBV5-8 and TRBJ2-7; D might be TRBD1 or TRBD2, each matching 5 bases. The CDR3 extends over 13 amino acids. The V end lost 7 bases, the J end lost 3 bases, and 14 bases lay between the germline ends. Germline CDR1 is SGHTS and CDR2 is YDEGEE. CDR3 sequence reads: CASGRGPHYEQYF. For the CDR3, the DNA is TGTGCCAGCGGCCGGGGCCCCCACTACGAGCAGTACTTC.

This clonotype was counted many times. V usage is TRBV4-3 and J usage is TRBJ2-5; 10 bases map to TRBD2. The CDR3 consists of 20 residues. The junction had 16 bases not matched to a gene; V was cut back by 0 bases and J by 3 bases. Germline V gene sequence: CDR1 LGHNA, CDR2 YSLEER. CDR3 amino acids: CASSQELWSSLAGEEETQYF. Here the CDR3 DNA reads TGCGCCAGCAGCCAAGAACTTTGGTCTTCCCTAGCGGGAGAGGAAGAGACCCAGTACTTC.

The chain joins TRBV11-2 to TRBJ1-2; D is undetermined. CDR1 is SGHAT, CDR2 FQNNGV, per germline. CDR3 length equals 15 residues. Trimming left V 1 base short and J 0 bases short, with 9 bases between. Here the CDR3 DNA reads TGTGCCAGCAGCTTAGGCGTAGGGACTAACTATGGCTACACCTTC. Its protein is CASSLGVGTNYGYTF.

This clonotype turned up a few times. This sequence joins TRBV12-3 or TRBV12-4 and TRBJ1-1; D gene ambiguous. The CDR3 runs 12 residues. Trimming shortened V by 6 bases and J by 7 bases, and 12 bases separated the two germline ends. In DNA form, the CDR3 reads TGTGCCAGCAGACCGGGCCAGCGTGAAGCTTTCTTT. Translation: CASRPGQREAFF.

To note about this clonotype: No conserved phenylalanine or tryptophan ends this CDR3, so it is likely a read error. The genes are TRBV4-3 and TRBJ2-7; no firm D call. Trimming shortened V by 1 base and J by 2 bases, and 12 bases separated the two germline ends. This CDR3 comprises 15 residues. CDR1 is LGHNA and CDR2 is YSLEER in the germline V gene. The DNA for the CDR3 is TGCGCCAGCAGCCAAGGTGCAGGCACAGCCTACGAGCAGTACTCC. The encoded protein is CASSQGAGTAYEQYS.

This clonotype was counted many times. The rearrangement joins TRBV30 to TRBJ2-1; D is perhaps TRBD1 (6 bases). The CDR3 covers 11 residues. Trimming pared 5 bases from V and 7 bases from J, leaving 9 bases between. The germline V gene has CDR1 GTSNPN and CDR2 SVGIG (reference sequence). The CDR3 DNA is TGTGCCTGGGGCCAGGGGAATGAGCAGTTCTTC. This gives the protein CAWGQGNEQFF. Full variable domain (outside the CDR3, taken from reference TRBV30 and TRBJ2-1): SQTIHQWPATLVQPVGSPLSLECTVEGTSNPNLYWYRQAAGRGLQLLFYSVGIGQISSEVPQNLSASRPQDRQFILSSKKLLLSDSGFYLCAWGQGNEQFFGPGTRLTVL.

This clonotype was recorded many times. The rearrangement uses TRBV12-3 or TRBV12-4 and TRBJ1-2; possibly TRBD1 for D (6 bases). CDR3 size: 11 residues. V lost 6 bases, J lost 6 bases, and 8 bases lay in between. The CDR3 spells CASRKGDGYTF. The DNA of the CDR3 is TGTGCCAGCAGAAAGGGGGATGGCTACACCTTC.

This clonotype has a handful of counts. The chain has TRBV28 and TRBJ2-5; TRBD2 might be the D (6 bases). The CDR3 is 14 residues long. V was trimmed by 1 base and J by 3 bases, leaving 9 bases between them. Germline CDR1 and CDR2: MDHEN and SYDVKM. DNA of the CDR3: TGTGCCAGCAGTTTATCCTCTAGCGAAGAGACCCAGTACTTC. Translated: CASSLSSSEETQYF.

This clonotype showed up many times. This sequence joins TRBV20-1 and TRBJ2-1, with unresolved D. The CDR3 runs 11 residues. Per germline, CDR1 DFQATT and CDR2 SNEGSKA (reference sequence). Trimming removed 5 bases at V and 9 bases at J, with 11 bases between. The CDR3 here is CSASSSGEQFF. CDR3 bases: TGCAGTGCTTCTTCATCGGGTGAGCAGTTCTTC.

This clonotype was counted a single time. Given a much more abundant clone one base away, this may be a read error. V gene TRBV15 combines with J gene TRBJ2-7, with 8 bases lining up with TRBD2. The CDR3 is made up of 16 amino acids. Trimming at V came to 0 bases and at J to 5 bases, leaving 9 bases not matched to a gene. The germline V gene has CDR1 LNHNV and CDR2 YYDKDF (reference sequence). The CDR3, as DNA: TGTGCCACCAGCAGAGATGTCGGCGGGGGGCACCACGAGCAGTACTTC. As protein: CATSRDVGGGHHEQYF.

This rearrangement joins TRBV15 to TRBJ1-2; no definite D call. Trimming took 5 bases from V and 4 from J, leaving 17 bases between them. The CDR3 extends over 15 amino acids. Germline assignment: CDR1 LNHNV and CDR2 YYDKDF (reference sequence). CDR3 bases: TGTGCCACCAGCCCTGATCAGGAAATAGGCTATGGCTACACCTTC. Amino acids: CATSPDQEIGYGYTF.

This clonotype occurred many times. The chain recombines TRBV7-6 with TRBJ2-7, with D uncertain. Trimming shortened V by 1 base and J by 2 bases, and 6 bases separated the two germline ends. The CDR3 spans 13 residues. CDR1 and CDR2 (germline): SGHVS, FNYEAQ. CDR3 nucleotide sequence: TGTGCCAGCAGCTTAGAACTGACCTACGAGCAGTACTTC. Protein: CASSLELTYEQYF.

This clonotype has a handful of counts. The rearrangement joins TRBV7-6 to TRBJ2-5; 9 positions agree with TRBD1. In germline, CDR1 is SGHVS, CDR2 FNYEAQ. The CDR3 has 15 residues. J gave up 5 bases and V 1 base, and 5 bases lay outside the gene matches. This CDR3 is CASSLGGTGRETQYF. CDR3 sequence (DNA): TGTGCCAGCAGCTTAGGTGGGACAGGGCGGGAGACCCAGTACTTC. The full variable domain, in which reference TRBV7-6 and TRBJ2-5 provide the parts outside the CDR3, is GAGVSQSPRYKVTKRGQDVALRCDPISGHVSLYWYRQALGQGPEFLTYFNYEAQQDKSGLPNDRFSAERPEGSISTLTIQRTEQRDSAMYRCASSLGGTGRETQYFGPGTRLLVL.

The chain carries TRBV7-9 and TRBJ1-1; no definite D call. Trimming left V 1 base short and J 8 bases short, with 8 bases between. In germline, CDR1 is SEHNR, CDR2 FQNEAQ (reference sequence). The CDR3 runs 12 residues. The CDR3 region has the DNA TGTGCCAGCAGCTTAGAGGCGGGGGAAGCTTTCTTT. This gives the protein CASSLEAGEAFF.

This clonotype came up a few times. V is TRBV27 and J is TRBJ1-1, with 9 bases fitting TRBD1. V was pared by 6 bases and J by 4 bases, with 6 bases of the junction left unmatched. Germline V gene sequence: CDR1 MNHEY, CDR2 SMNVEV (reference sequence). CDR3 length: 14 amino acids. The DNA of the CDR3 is TGTGCCAGCAGCCCTGGGACAGGGATCACTGAAGCTTTCTTT. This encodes CASSPGTGITEAFF.

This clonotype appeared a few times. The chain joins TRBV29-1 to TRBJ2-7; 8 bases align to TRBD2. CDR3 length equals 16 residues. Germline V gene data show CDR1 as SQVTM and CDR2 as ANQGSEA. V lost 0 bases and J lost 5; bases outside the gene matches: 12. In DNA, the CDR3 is TGCAGCGTTGAAGATCCGGGAACTAGCGGTACCCACGAGCAGTACTTC. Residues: CSVEDPGTSGTHEQYF.

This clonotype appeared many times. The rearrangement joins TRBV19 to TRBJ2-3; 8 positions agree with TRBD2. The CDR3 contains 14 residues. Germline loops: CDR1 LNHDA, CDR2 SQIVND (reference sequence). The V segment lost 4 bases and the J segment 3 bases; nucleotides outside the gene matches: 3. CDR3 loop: CASSTIAGTDTQYF. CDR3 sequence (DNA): TGTGCCAGTAGTACCATAGCGGGGACAGATACGCAGTATTTT.

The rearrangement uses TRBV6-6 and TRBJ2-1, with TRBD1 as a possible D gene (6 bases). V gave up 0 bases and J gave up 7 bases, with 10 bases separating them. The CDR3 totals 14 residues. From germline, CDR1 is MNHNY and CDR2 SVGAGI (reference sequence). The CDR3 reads CASSYSRGSNEQFF. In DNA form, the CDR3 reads TGTGCCAGCAGTTACTCGAGGGGGAGTAATGAGCAGTTCTTC.

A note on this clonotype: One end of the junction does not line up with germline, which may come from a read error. The CDR3 DNA is TGTGCCAGCAGCGTAGGGGGAGGTACCGGGGGGCTGTTTTTT. Amino acids: CASSVGGGTGGLFF. The gene calls are TRBV9 and TRBJ2-2; weak D call: TRBD2 (6 bases). The length of the CDR3 is 14 residues. Germline V CDR1 and CDR2: SGDLS, YYNGEE. The full variable domain, completed using reference TRBV9 and TRBJ2-2, is DSGVTQTPKHLITATGQRVTLRCSPRSGDLSVYWYQQSLDQGLQFLIQYYNGEERAKGNILERFSAQQFPDLHSELNLSSLELGDSALYFCASSVGGGTGGLFFGEGSRLTVL.

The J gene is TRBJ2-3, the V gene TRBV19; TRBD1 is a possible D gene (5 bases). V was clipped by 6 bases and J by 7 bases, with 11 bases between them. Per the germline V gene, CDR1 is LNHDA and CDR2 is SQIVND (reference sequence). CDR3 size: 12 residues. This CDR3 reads CASRKGSNTQYF. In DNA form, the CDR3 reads TGTGCCAGTAGAAAGGGGTCAAATACGCAGTATTTT.

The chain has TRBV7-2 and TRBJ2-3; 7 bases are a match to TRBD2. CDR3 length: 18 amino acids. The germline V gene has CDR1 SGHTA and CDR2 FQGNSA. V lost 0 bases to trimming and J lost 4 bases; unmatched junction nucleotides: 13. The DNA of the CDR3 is TGTGCCAGCAGCTTAGCGCTTCTGGTGGGCCGGGGGGCAGATACGCAGTATTTT. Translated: CASSLALLVGRGADTQYF.

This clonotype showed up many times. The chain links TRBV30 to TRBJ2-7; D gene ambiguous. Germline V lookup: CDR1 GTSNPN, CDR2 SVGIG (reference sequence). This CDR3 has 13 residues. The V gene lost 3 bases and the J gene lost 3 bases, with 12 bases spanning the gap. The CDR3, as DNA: TGTGCCTGGAGCTACGGACCCAACTACGAGCAGTACTTC. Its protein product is CAWSYGPNYEQYF.

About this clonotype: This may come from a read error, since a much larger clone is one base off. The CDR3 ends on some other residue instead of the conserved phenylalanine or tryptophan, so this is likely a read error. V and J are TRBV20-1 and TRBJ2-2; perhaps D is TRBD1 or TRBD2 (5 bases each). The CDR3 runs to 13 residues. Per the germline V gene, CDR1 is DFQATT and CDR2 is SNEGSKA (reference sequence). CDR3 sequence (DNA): TGCACACTCAGGGACCTGAACACCGGGGAGCTGTTTCTT. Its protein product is CTLRDLNTGELFL.

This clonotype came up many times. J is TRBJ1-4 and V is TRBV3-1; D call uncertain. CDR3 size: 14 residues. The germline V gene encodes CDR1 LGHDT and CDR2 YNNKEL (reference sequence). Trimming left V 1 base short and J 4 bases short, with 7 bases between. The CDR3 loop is CASSQVRNNEKLFF. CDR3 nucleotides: TGTGCCAGCAGCCAAGTGAGGAATAATGAAAAACTGTTTTTT. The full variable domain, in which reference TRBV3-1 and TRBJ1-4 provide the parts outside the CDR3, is DTAVSQTPKYLVTQMGNDKSIKCEQNLGHDTMYWYKQDSKKFLKIMFSYNNKELIINETVPNRFSPKSPDKAHLNLHINSLELGDSAVYFCASSQVRNNEKLFFGSGTQLSVL.

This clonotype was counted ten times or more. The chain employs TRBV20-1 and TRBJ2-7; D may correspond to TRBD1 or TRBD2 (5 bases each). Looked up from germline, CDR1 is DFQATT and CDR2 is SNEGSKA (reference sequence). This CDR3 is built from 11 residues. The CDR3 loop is CGTVKSYEQYF. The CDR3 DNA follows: TGCGGGACGGTAAAATCCTACGAGCAGTACTTC.